The present T cell receptor (beta chain) was sequenced within a study of blood T cell repertoires in COVID-19 (dated by TCRdb to the early 2020s). About the full investigation: Samples covering the acute and convalescent phases of COVID-19 were provided by collaborators in the United States, Italy and Spain. The dataset comprised deeply sampled blood TCRbeta repertoires from subjects exposed to, actively infected with, or recovered from COVID-19. Where available, HLA class I and class II types were taken from metadata supplied by the sample provider and were not determined by assay-based typing. The sample metadata nearly always contained a de-identified subject ID, COVID-19 status, age in years and sex. The prospective study material was composed of cDNA or gDNA derived from T cells, B-cell-depleted T cells, or PBMCs. A freely available public database, intended as a resource for researchers studying the immune response to SARS-CoV-2, is where the repertoires were released. Samples came from the ongoing ImmuneRACE study (first 160 participants) plus 1,254 subjects from 6 global collaborators.

TCRbeta CDR3 regions were amplified from genomic DNA by means of the immunoSEQ Assay, a bias-controlled multiplex PCR. As for the authors' bioinformatics: The number of nucleated cells in each sample was estimated by amplification of reference gene primers within the assay. To quantify the absolute abundance of each unique TCRbeta CDR3 rearrangement, sequence reads were collapsed and filtered. For each sample, productive Simpson clonality was calculated as the square root of Simpson's diversity index over productive rearrangements. Drawn from immuneACCESS, this table holds only the in-frame rearrangements with V and J called that TCRdb kept. Clones are partly lost; checked studies trace under half to an unresolved V gene and leave the rest unexplained. D and trimming were read from the DNA, whereas the V and J calls and clone size are those reported in that table. For this sample there are around 190,000 clones; about 86% appear just once. The ten biggest clones cover around 8.6% of the sample.

As to this clone: The target of this receptor is not known. No much larger clonotype is one base removed from it; base qualities were not supplied.

Collaborating institutions collected whole blood in K2EDTA tubes following their own protocols. For TCRbeta analysis, collaborators shipped samples as frozen whole blood, isolated PBMCs, or DNA extracted from either of those sample types. Overall study results and their limits: The quantity of clinical and demographic metadata differed by source and by participant and was supplied without curation.

Measured from the cysteine to the phenylalanine, the CDR3 is 13 residues long. Only the CDR3 DNA is retained, 39 bases long and in frame from the first base. V ends up 10 bases short and J 5 bases short, with an unmatched junction base count of 7. Looking up the germline V gene yields CDR1 MDHEN and CDR2 SYDVKM. The clonotype comes from a man in his fifties or sixties with active or convalescent COVID-19. The V gene is TRBV28 and the J gene is TRBJ1-4; TRBD1 matches 7 bases in the middle. Specimen: peripheral blood. The base sequence is TGTGCCACCTCAGGGACAGAGAATGAAAAACTGTTTTTT. Translation gives CATSGTENEKLFF.